A selection of T cell receptor beta chains follows, all from one sample in a study of beta chain features in type 1 diabetes. This table comes from immunoSEQ multiplex PCR, and its TCRdb copy is limited to in-frame clones, with some not included. Among tens of thousands of clones listed, about a third were seen once. The material sequenced was stem cell memory CD4+ T cells from blood. These receptors were taken from a woman aged 18-29 years in good health. Each CDR3 is given with its conserved first and last residue. Each record gives: clone size, CDR3 length, D gene, V gene, J gene, CDR3 DNA, CDR3 protein. D genes are given only for firm matches. The listing skips clone size in some rows; elsewhere it reads once, few, many or a size class.

>.|16|.|TRBV9|TRBJ2-2
TGTGCCAGCAGCGCGTACAGGGCGCTGAACACCGGGGAGCTGTTTTTT
CASSAYRALNTGELFF
>.|16|TRBD1|TRBV28|TRBJ2-1
TGTGCCAGCATCCCCTCCGTTGGACAGGGGGCCGAGGAGCAGTTCTTC
CASIPSVGQGAEEQFF
>few|14|TRBD1|TRBV2|TRBJ2-7
TGTGCCAGCAGTCCTATGGACAGGGGTGACGAGCAGTACTTC
CASSPMDRGDEQYF
>.|14|TRBD1|TRBV29-1|TRBJ2-3
TGCAGCGTTGACTTGGACAGGGTCACAGATACGCAGTATTTT
CSVDLDRVTDTQYF
>.|13|.|TRBV7-9|TRBJ1-2
TGTGCCAGCAGTATGGGGGCGGGCTATGGCTACACCTTC
CASSMGAGYGYTF
>.|16|.|TRBV7-2|TRBJ2-2
TGTGCCAGCAGCTTAGACCTACAGGGAAATGCCGGGGAGCTGTTTTTT
CASSLDLQGNAGELFF
>.|14|TRBD1|TRBV6-6|TRBJ1-1
TGTGCCAGCAGCCCCGGACAGGGATACACTGAAGCTTTCTTT
CASSPGQGYTEAFF
>.|15|TRBD1|TRBV30|TRBJ1-3
TGTGCCTGGAGTTCCGGACAGGGCTCTGGAAACACCATATATTTT
CAWSSGQGSGNTIYF
>few|12|.|TRBV30|TRBJ1-1
TGTGCCTGGAGTAGGGGTTGGACTGAAGCTTTCTTT
CAWSRGWTEAFF
>.|17|TRBD2|TRBV5-1|TRBJ2-5
TGCGCCAGCAGCTGGAATGGACTAGCGGGACTGGGGGAGACCCAGTACTTC
CASSWNGLAGLGETQYF
>few|13|.|TRBV5-4|TRBJ1-2
TGTGCCAGCAGCTTGGAGGCAGGGGAGGGCTACACCTTC
CASSLEAGEGYTF
>.|15|.|TRBV6-1|TRBJ2-4
TGTGCCAGCAGGGACAGGGAGGGGACCAAAAACATTCAGTACTTC
CASRDREGTKNIQYF
>few|12|.|TRBV4-2|TRBJ1-4
TGTGCCAGCAGCCAAGTGGGCGAAAAACTGTTTTTT
CASSQVGEKLFF
>.|12|.|TRBV4-2|TRBJ2-3
TGTGCCAGCAGTCACGCGGGAGATACGCAGTATTTT
CASSHAGDTQYF
>few|14|.|TRBV27|TRBJ2-3
TGTGCCAGCAGCCCGGTGGGAGACACAGATACGCAGTATTTT
CASSPVGDTDTQYF
>few|15|.|TRBV5-1|TRBJ2-7
TGCGCCAGCAGCTTGGAGGCAGGTAACCTCTACGAGCAGTACTTC
CASSLEAGNLYEQYF
>few|15|TRBD2|TRBV9|TRBJ2-2
TGTGCCAGCAGCGTTACCGGGAGGGAGACCGGGGAGCTGTTTTTT
CASSVTGRETGELFF
>.|15|.|TRBV2|TRBJ2-7
TGTGCCAGCAGTACGCACCCCGGGGATATTGGCGAGCAGTACTTC
CASSTHPGDIGEQYF
>few|16|TRBD1|TRBV4-2|TRBJ2-7
TGTGCCAGCAGCCCAGCAGAGGCAGGGGGAACCTACGAGCAGTACTTC
CASSPAEAGGTYEQYF
>few|12|.|TRBV2|TRBJ1-1
TGTGCCAGCATCGAGTCGGGGACTGAAGCTTTCTTT
CASIESGTEAFF
>few|14|.|TRBV9|TRBJ2-3
TGTGCCAGCAGCGTATCTCCCGGGGGAGATACGCAGTATTTT
CASSVSPGGDTQYF
>.|14|.|TRBV7-3|TRBJ1-6
TGTGCCAGCAGCCCGGGGAGCGGGTCTTCACCCCTCCACTTT
CASSPGSGSSPLHF
>.|13|.|TRBV7-2|TRBJ2-1
TGTGCCAGCAGCTTGAGCGATGGAGGCGAGCAGTTCTTC
CASSLSDGGEQFF
>few|13|.|TRBV30|TRBJ2-5
TGTGCCTCGCAGGCAGTAGGAGGAGAGACCCAGTACTTC
CASQAVGGETQYF
>few|12|.|TRBV9|TRBJ2-2
TGTGCCAGCAGCGTAGGGAGCGGGGAGCTGTTTTTT
CASSVGSGELFF
>.|13|.|TRBV7-8|TRBJ2-3
TGTGCCAGCAGAACAGGGTGGTCGGATACGCAGTATTTT
CASRTGWSDTQYF
>.|11|.|TRBV20-1|TRBJ1-2
TGCAGTGCCTCCGACAGCTATGGCTACACCTTC
CSASDSYGYTF
>.|16|TRBD2|TRBV9|TRBJ2-5
TGTGCCAGCAGCGTAGAGGCGGGGGGGAATCAAGAGACCCAGTACTTC
CASSVEAGGNQETQYF
>few|15|.|TRBV9|TRBJ1-2
TGTGCCAGCAGCGTAGATCCGGGGGGGAACTATGGCTACACCTTC
CASSVDPGGNYGYTF
>.|11|.|TRBV29-1|TRBJ2-3
TGCTGCGAGTCCGTCAGGAATACGCAGTATTTT
CCESVRNTQYF
>few|14|.|TRBV30|TRBJ2-3
TGTGCCTTGAAGGTGGGGGGGGCCCCAGATACGCAGTATTTT
CALKVGGAPDTQYF
>.|14|TRBD2|TRBV6-6|TRBJ2-5
TGTGCCAGCAGTTCCGGGACTAGCGGGGGTCTACAGTACTTC
CASSSGTSGGLQYF
>.|13|TRBD1|TRBV2|TRBJ2-5
TGTGCCAGCAGGGGGGACAGGGACGAGACCCAGTACTTC
CASRGDRDETQYF